A single sample is the source of the 7 T cell receptor beta chains below, sequenced in a study of T cells expressing NK-cell markers (dated by TCRdb to the early 2020s). The library was generated by 5' RACE. Sequenced on an Illumina HiSeq 2000. TCRdb reprocessed the reads into one record per CDR3 protein sequence, lacking DNA. This specimen's table enumerates about 460,000 distinct CDR3 sequences. The ten largest make up 1.4% of the sample. The sample comprised blood T cells: a sorted CD56 or NKG2C T cell subset, CD4+ or CD8+ T cells, or bulk PBMC T cells (not recorded which). The receptors come from a woman aged 50 to 60 in good health. Donor details come from another sample of the same person, matched by shared clones.

V gene TRBV20-1 combines with J gene TRBJ2-2; TCRdb picks TRBD1, but there is no DNA to check that call. In germline, CDR1 is DFQATT, CDR2 SNEGSKA (reference sequence). CDR3 length: 11 amino acids. This CDR3 is CSATPGGELFF.

The genes are TRBV24-1 and TRBJ2-2; TCRdb's D call, TRBD1, is unchecked because there is no DNA. The CDR3 totals 13 residues. Germline CDR1 and CDR2: KGHDR and SFDVKD. This CDR3 is CATSDPGFGELFF.

The chain has TRBV3-1 and TRBJ1-5; TCRdb returns TRBD1, unconfirmable since there is no DNA. In germline, CDR1 is LGHDT, CDR2 YNNKEL (reference sequence). The CDR3 runs to 14 residues. This chain's CDR3 is CASSQTGGGQPQHF.

V gene TRBV3-1 combines with J gene TRBJ2-4; checking the TCRdb D call of TRBD2 is not possible without DNA. This CDR3 contains 13 residues. Germline assignment: CDR1 LGHDT and CDR2 YNNKEL (reference sequence). CDR3 in amino acids: CASSRTRLNIQYF.

The rearrangement joins TRBV12-3 or TRBV12-4 to TRBJ2-3; the TRBD1 assignment by TCRdb is unverifiable without DNA. The CDR3 extends over 21 amino acids. CDR3 in amino acids: CASSPPLLDRGRLNSTDTQYF.

The genes are TRBV20-1 and TRBJ1-1. The CDR3 has 11 residues. The germline V gene has CDR1 DFQATT and CDR2 SNEGSKA (reference sequence). This chain's CDR3 is CSAKGWGEAFF.

The chain carries TRBV9 and TRBJ2-7. The V gene's germline CDR1 is SGDLS and CDR2 YYNGEE. The CDR3 totals 14 residues. The CDR3 sequence: CASSVGAQLAEQYF.